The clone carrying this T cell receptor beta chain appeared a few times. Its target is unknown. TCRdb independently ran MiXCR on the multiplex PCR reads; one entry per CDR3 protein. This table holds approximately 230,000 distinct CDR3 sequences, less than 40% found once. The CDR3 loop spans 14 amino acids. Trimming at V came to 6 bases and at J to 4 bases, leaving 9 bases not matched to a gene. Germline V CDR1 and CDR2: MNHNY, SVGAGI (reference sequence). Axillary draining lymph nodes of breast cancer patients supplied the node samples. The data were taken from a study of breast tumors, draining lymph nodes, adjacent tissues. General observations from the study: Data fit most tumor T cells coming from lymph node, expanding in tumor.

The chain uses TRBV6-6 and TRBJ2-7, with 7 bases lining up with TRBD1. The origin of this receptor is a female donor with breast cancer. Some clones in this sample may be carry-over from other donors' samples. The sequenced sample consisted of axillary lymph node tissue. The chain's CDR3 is CASRHRDSPYEQYF. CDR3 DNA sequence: TGTGCCAGCAGACACCGGGACAGCCCTTACGAGCAGTACTTC.